This T cell receptor beta chain was obtained from a study of blood T cell repertoires in COVID-19. Study overall: The United States, Italy and Spain were the sources of the acute and convalescent COVID-19 samples.

Clinical history reported by participants formed the basis on which cohorts were assigned. Authors' processing steps: Estimated nucleated cell counts came from reference gene primer amplification. This table comes from immunoSEQ multiplex PCR, and its TCRdb copy is limited to in-frame clones, with some not included. V, J and clone size reflect that table, while D and trimming were determined from the DNA. The top ten hold around 0.86% of the sample, which has roughly 400,000 clones, roughly 90% seen once. This clone was observed once. The CDR3 sequence is 14 residues long. Germline values: CDR1 SGHRS, CDR2 YFSETQ. V was shortened by 0 bases and J by 10 bases, with 13 bases between the two germline ends.

This TCR was sampled from a woman in her thirties or forties who had been exposed to COVID-19. Sequences were obtained from PBMCs or T cells enriched from blood (not recorded which). The gene calls are TRBV5-1 and TRBJ1-4; D is possibly TRBD1 (5 bases). Written as DNA, the CDR3 is TGCGCCAGCAGCTTGGACCAGGGAATGAGAAAACTGTTTTTT. Amino acids: CASSLDQGMRKLFF.